These 4 T cell receptor beta chains originate from one sample sequenced in a study of early T cells in non-severe SARS-CoV-2 infection. In TCRdb, the 5' RACE reads were re-called with MiXCR into one record per CDR3 protein. This sample yields some 67,000 distinct CDR3 sequences, of which 12% to 15% are seen a single time; over 12% belongs to the top ten. The sequenced sample was whole blood. The receptors derive from an adult who was a healthcare worker with PCR-confirmed SARS-CoV-2 infection or an uninfected control (not recorded which).

The chain recombines TRBV5-1 with TRBJ2-3; 11 bases are shared with TRBD2. CDR3 length: 18 amino acids. J was trimmed by 0 bases and V by 4 bases; bases with no gene match: 10. Germline V gives CDR1 SGHRS, CDR2 YFSETQ. The CDR3 DNA reads TGCGCCAGCAGCCAAACTAGCGGGGGCATAACTAGCACAGATACGCAGTATTTT. Translated, it gives CASSQTSGGITSTDTQYF.

The rearrangement joins TRBV5-5 to TRBJ2-3; D may match TRBD1 or TRBD2 (5 bases each). The CDR3 covers 15 residues. Trimming removed 6 bases at V and 6 bases at J, with 20 bases between. CDR1 is SGHKS, CDR2 YYEKEE, per germline (reference sequence). This chain's CDR3 is CASTPGLADRDTQYF. CDR3 DNA: TGTGCCAGCACCCCAGGGCTAGCAGATAGGGATACGCAGTATTTT. Complete variable domain (other parts from reference TRBV5-5 and TRBJ2-3): DAGVTQSPTHLIKTRGQQVTLRCSPISGHKSVSWYQQVLGQGPQFIFQYYEKEERGRGNFPDRFSARQFPNYSSELNVNALLLGDSALYLCASTPGLADRDTQYFGPGTRLTVL.

This clonotype has only a few counts. The J gene is TRBJ1-2, the V gene TRBV2, with 7 nucleotides matching TRBD1. V lost 7 bases to trimming and J lost 1 base; unmatched junction nucleotides: 9. The CDR3 has 15 residues. Per the germline V gene, CDR1 is SNHLY and CDR2 is FYNNEI. CDR3 in DNA: TGTGCCAGCACCCGGGACAGCGGGATTAACTATGGCTACACCTTC. Translated: CASTRDSGINYGYTF.

This clonotype turned up a few times. The chain uses TRBV2 and TRBJ2-2; TRBD2 aligns across 8 bases. The germline V gene has CDR1 SNHLY and CDR2 FYNNEI. This CDR3 has 14 residues. The ends lost 8 bases at V and 4 bases at J; junction bases unmatched: 6. This chain's CDR3 is CASGGLGGTGELFF. In DNA, the CDR3 is TGTGCCAGCGGGGGACTAGGCGGCACCGGGGAGCTGTTTTTT.